Below, one T cell receptor beta chain is given with its context. Deletions cut 3 bases from V and 7 bases from J, with 13 bases between. CDR1 and CDR2 from the germline V gene are SGHAT and FQDESV (reference sequence). The length of the CDR3 is 15 residues. This sample stems from a study of blood T cell repertoires in COVID-19. Across the whole study: T cells, B-cell-depleted T cells, or PBMCs supplied cDNA or gDNA.

As handled by the study authors: Estimates of nucleated cell counts were drawn from the amplification of reference gene primers. Assay: immunoSEQ multiplex PCR; the TCRdb copy retains only in-frame clones and omits some. D and trimming come from the DNA, and the V and J calls and clone size come from that table. The data contain 44,000 or so clones, roughly nine tenths of them singletons. This clonotype originated in a human donor in a cohort sampled during active COVID-19. The chain recombines TRBV11-1 with TRBJ1-6; D is ambiguous. Sequenced input: peripheral blood. CDR3 sequence reads: CASSFATQENSPLHF. CDR3 bases: TGTGCCAGCAGCTTTGCGACTCAAGAAAATTCACCCCTCCACTTT.